The clone carrying this TCR beta chain has at least ten counts. No antigen is known for it. The data are from a study of T cells in Graves' hyperthyroidism and ophthalmopathy. General study findings and limits: Through a model of 13 V-J features, ophthalmopathy was separated from stable hyperthyroidism.

RNA transcripts served as the template for amplifying TCR beta CDR3 regions. During a first-round RT-PCR of the TCR CDR3, the HTBI primer set was used. TCRdb fed the multiplex PCR reads into MiXCR, producing one record per CDR3 protein. The sample records fewer than 450,000 distinct CDR3 sequences, over 12% being singletons. The sample comprised blood. The receptor was derived from a woman aged 60-75 years with Graves' ophthalmopathy.

CDR3 protein: CSAPGLAGGPTDTQYF. DNA for the CDR3: TGCAGTGCCCCGGGACTAGCGGGAGGGCCTACAGATACGCAGTATTTT. This sequence joins TRBV20-1 and TRBJ2-3; 16 bases match TRBD2. The V gene end was trimmed by 6 bases and the J gene end by 3 bases; junction bases not matched to a gene: 6. Germline V gene lookup returns CDR1 DFQATT and CDR2 SNEGSKA (reference sequence). The CDR3 extends over 16 amino acids.